The 5 T cell receptor beta chains listed next were all sequenced from one sample in a study of blood T cell repertoires in COVID-19. Measured with immunoSEQ multiplex PCR; TCRdb has only the in-frame clones, and not every one. The data contain about 300,000 clones, over 75% of them singletons. The sample was PBMCs or T cells enriched from blood (not recorded which). The origin of the receptors is a woman in her twenties or thirties who had recovered from COVID-19.

This chain connects TRBV5-1 to TRBJ1-5; 8 positions match TRBD1. The V segment lost 1 base and the J segment 6 bases; nucleotides outside the gene matches: 6. Germline V CDR1 and CDR2: SGHRS, YFSETQ. CDR3 length equals 15 residues. CDR3 nucleotides: TGCGCCAGCAGCTTGCAGGGGGCCCTCGGTCAGCCCCAGCATTTT. It specifies CASSLQGALGQPQHF.

This clone was counted once. The rearrangement joins TRBV27 to TRBJ1-6; D perhaps matches TRBD1 (6 bases). The V gene lost 3 bases and the J gene lost 8 bases, with 17 bases spanning the gap. Looked up from germline, CDR1 is MNHEY and CDR2 is SMNVEV (reference sequence). The CDR3 is 16 residues long. For the CDR3, the DNA is TGTGCCAGCAGTTTGGCTTTAGGGGGTTTGCATTCACCCCTCCACTTT. As protein: CASSLALGGLHSPLHF.

The count of this clone is one. The rearrangement links TRBV12-1 to TRBJ1-5; no check of the table's D call, TRBD1, against the DNA was made. TRBV12-1 is a recognized pseudogene. CDR3 size: 15 residues. The CDR3 region is CASNRSPGSNQPQHF. CDR3 nucleotides: TGTGCCAGCAACCGGTCTCCAGGGAGCAATCAGCCCCAGCATTTT.

The chain uses TRBV10-3 and TRBJ2-1; D might be TRBD1 (5 bases). The CDR3 contains 13 residues. The germline V gene has CDR1 ENHRY and CDR2 SYGVKD. The V end lost 6 bases, the J end lost 8 bases, and 14 bases lay between the germline ends. CDR3 protein: CAIREGAFYEQFF. The CDR3 coding sequence is TGTGCCATCAGGGAAGGGGCATTCTATGAGCAGTTCTTC.

The V call is TRBV19, the J call TRBJ2-4, with 7 positions matching TRBD2. Germline-derived CDR1 and CDR2 are LNHDA and SQIVND (reference sequence). This CDR3 has 14 residues. V dropped 5 bases and J dropped 6; count of bases not matched to a gene: 7. The CDR3 loop is CASSERDDGNIQYF. In DNA form, the CDR3 reads TGTGCCAGTAGTGAGCGGGACGACGGAAACATTCAGTACTTC. Full variable domain (remainder filled in from reference TRBV19 and TRBJ2-4): DGGITQSPKYLFRKEGQNVTLSCEQNLNHDAMYWYRQDPGQGLRLIYYSQIVNDFQKGDIAEGYSVSREKKESFPLTVTSAQKNPTAFYLCASSERDDGNIQYFGAGTRLSVL.